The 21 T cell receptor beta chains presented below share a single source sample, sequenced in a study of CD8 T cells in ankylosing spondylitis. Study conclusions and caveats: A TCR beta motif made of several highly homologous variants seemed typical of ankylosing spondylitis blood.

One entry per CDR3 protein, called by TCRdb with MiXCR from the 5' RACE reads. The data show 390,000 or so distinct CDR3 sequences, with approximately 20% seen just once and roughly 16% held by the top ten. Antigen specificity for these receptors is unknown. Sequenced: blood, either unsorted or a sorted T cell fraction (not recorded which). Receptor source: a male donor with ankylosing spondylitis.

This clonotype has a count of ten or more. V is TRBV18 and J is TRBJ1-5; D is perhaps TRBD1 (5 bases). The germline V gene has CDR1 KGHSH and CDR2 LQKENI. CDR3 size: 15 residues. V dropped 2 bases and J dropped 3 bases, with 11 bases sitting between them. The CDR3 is CASSPMRGDNQPQHF. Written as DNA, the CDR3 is TGTGCCAGCTCACCAATGAGGGGTGACAATCAGCCCCAGCATTTT.

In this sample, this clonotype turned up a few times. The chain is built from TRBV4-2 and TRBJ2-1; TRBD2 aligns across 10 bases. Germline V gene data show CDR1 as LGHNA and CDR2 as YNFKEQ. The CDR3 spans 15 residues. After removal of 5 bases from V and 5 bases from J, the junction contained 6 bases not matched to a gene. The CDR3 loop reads CASSSGTSADNEQFF. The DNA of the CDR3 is TGTGCCAGCAGCTCCGGGACTAGCGCAGACAATGAGCAGTTCTTC.

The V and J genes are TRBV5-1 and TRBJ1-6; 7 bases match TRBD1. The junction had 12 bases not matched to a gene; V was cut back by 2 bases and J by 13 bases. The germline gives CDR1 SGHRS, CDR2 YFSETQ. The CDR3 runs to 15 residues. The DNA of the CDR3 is TGCGCCAGCAGCTTTTCCGGGACGGAGGGGGCTCCCCTCCACTTT. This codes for CASSFSGTEGAPLHF.

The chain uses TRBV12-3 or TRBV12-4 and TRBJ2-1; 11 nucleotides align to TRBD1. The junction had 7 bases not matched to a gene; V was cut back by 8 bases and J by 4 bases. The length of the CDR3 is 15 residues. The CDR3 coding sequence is TGTGCCAGCCGACTGGGGACAGGGGGGTACAATGAGCAGTTCTTC. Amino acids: CASRLGTGGYNEQFF.

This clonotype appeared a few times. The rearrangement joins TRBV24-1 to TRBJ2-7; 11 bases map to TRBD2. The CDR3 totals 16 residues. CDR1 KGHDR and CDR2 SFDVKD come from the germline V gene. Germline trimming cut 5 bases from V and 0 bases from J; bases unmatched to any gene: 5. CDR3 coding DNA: TGTGCCACCAGTGCTGTGACTAGCGGGAACTCCTACGAGCAGTACTTC. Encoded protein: CATSAVTSGNSYEQYF.

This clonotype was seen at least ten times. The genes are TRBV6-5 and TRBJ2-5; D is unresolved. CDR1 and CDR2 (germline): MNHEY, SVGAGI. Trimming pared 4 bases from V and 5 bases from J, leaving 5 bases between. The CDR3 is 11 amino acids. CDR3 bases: TGTGCCAGCAGTTTTCACGAGACCCAGTACTTC. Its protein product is CASSFHETQYF.

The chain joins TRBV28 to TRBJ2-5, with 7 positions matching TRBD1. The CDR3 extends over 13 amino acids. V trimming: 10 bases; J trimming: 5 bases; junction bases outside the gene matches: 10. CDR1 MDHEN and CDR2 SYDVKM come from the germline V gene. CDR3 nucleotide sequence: TGTGCCACCAAGACAGGGTTCGGGGAGACCCAGTACTTC. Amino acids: CATKTGFGETQYF.

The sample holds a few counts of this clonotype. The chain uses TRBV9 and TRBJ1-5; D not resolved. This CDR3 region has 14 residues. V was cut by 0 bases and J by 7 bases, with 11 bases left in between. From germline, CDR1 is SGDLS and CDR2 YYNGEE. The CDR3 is CASSVGNGIQPQHF. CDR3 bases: TGTGCCAGCAGCGTAGGAAACGGGATCCAGCCCCAGCATTTT. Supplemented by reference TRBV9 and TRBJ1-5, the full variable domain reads DSGVTQTPKHLITATGQRVTLRCSPRSGDLSVYWYQQSLDQGLQFLIQYYNGEERAKGNILERFSAQQFPDLHSELNLSSLELGDSALYFCASSVGNGIQPQHFGDGTRLSIL.

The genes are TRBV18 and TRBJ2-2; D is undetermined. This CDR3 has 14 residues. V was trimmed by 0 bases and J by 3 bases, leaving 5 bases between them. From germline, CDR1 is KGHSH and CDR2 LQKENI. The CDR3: CASSPPFDTGELFF. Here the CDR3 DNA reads TGTGCCAGCTCACCACCCTTCGACACCGGGGAGCTGTTTTTT.

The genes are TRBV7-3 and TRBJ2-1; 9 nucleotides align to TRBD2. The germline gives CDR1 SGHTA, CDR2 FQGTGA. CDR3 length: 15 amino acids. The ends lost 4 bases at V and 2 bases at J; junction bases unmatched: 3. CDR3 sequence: CASSWLAGPYNEQFF. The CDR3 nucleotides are TGTGCCAGCAGCTGGCTAGCGGGACCCTACAATGAGCAGTTCTTC.

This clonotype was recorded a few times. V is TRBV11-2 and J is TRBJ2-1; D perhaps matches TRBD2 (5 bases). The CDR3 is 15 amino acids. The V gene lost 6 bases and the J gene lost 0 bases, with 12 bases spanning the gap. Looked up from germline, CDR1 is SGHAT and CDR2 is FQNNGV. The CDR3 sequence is CASSPRVSSYNEQFF. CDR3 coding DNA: TGTGCCAGCAGTCCGCGGGTGAGCTCCTACAATGAGCAGTTCTTC.

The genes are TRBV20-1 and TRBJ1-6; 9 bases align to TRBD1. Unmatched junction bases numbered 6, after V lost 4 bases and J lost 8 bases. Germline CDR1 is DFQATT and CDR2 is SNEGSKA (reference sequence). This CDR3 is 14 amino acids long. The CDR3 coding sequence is TGCAGTGCTACCTGGGACAGGGCGGATTCACCCCTCCACTTT. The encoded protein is CSATWDRADSPLHF.

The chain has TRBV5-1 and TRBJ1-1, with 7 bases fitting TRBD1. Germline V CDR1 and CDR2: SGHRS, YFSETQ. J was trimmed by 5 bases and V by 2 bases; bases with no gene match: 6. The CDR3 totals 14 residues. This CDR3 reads CASSFRDRATEAFF. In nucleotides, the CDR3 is TGCGCCAGCAGCTTTCGCGACAGGGCTACTGAAGCTTTCTTT.

The CDR3 DNA reads as TGTGCCAGCAGTTTAGCGCAATCAGGGACTGAAGCTTTCTTT. It specifies CASSLAQSGTEAFF. The chain carries TRBV12-3 or TRBV12-4 and TRBJ1-1, with D possibly TRBD1 on 5 matching bases. This CDR3 spans 14 amino acids. Trimming took 0 bases from V and 5 from J, leaving 10 bases between them.

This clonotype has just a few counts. Here the CDR3 DNA reads TGTGCCAGCAGCCAAGACAGGGGCCGACCGAACACTGAAGCTTTCTTT. Its translation is CASSQDRGRPNTEAFF. The chain employs TRBV4-2 and TRBJ1-1; D is possibly TRBD1 (6 bases). Germline CDR1 LGHNA, CDR2 YNFKEQ. V was shortened by 0 bases and J by 1 base, with 12 bases between the two germline ends. The CDR3 has 16 residues.

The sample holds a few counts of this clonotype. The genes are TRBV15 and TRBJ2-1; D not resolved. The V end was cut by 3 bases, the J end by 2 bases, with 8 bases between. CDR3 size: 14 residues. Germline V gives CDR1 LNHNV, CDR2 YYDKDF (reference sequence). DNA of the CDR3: TGTGCCACCAGCAGTTGGAGTGCCTACAATGAGCAGTTCTTC. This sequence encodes CATSSWSAYNEQFF.

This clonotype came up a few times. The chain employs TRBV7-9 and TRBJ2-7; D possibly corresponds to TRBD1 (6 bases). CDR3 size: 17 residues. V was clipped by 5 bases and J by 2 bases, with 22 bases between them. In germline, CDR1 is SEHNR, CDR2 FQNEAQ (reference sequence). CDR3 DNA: TGTGCCAGCAGCACAAGGGACCGACAGGCCGGCCCCTACGAGCAGTACTTC. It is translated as CASSTRDRQAGPYEQYF.

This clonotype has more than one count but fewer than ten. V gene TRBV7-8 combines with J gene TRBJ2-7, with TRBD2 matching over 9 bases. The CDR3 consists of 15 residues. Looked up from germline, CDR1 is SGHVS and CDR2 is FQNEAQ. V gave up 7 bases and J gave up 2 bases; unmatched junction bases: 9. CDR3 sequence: CASTLEAGGPYEQYF. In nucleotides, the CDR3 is TGTGCCAGCACCCTAGAGGCGGGAGGGCCCTACGAGCAGTACTTC.

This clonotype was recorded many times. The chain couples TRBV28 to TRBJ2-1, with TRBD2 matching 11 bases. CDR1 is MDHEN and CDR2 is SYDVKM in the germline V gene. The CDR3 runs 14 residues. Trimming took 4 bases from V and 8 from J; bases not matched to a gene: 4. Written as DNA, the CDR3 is TGTGCCAGCAGTTCTCTAGCGGGAGGAGATGAGCAGTTCTTC. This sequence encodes CASSSLAGGDEQFF.

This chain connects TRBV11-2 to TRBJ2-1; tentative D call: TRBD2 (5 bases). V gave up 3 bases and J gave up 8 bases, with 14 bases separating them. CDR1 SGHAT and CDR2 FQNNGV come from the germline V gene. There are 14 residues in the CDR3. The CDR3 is CASSFAGARHEQFF. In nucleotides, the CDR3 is TGTGCCAGCAGCTTCGCGGGCGCTCGCCATGAGCAGTTCTTC.

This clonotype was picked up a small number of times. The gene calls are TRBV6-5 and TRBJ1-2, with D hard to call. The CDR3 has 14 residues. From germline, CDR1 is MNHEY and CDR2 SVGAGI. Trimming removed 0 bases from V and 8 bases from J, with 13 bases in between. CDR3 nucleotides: TGTGCCAGCAGTTACTCCGGCGTGATGGGAGGCTACACCTTC. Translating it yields CASSYSGVMGGYTF.